These 9 T cell receptor beta chains share one sample of origin, sequenced in a study of Tregs in tolerant kidney transplant recipients. Profiling relied on immunoSEQ multiplex PCR, and the TCRdb table lists in-frame clones only, not all of them. The table for this sample gives 25,000 to 35,000 clones. Source: CD8+ T cells from blood, taken before the transplant. The source of these receptors is a human donor who received a combined kidney and bone marrow transplant.

Note on this clone: The CDR3 end falls 3 residues outside the read, so it is completed with the germline J gene. The chain combines TRBV20-1 with TRBJ1-2; tentatively, D is TRBD1 (6 bases). CDR3 length: 14 amino acids. Germline values: CDR1 DFQATT, CDR2 SNEGSKA (reference sequence). This CDR3 is CSARDLAGAVGYTF. The covered CDR3 bases are TGCAGTGCTAGAGATTTGGCAGGGGCGGTCGGC.

About this clone itself: The read terminates 3 residues ahead of where the CDR3 ends, so the germline J gene completes it. This chain joins TRBV2 and TRBJ2-3; 11 positions agree with TRBD2. The CDR3 has 19 amino acids. From germline, CDR1 is SNHLY and CDR2 FYNNEI. CDR3: CASTPTGTSGEVPYSSQYF. The CDR3 bases that were read are TGTGCCAGCACCCCCACGGGGACTAGCGGAGAGGTTCCTTACTCATCG.

In regard to this clone: The read falls 3 residues short of the CDR3 end, and the missing part is taken from the germline J gene. The V and J genes are TRBV30 and TRBJ2-2; 7 bases map to TRBD1. The CDR3 has 12 amino acids. From germline, CDR1 is GTSNPN and CDR2 SVGIG (reference sequence). V gave up 5 bases and J gave up 8 bases; unmatched junction bases: 5. The DNA read from the CDR3 is TGTGCCTGGGACAGGGCCGGGGGGGAG. Its protein is CAWDRAGGE. The complete CDR3 sequence is CAWDRAGGELFF.

Remarks on this clone: Read coverage stops 3 residues before the CDR3 terminus; the germline J gene supplies the remainder. At the DNA level, this CDR3 is encoded by other sequences in the same sample as well. V is TRBV7-9 and J is TRBJ2-7, with TRBD1 matching 10 bases. The junction had 4 bases not matched to a gene; V was cut back by 4 bases and J by 4 bases. Germline V CDR1 and CDR2: SEHNR, FQNEAQ (reference sequence). The length of the CDR3 is 14 residues. The CDR3 spells CASSSPGQGYEQYF. Partial CDR3 DNA: TGTGCCAGCAGCTCTCCGGGACAGGGGTACGAG.

The sequenced CDR3 bases are TGCAGTGCGTCCTGGGGGGAGAACACTGAA. Amino acids: CSASWGENTE. The CDR3 as a whole reads CSASWGENTEAFF. The chain uses TRBV20-1 and TRBJ1-1; maybe TRBD1 (5 bases). The observed sequence ends 3 residues before the CDR3 terminus, with the missing tail filled in from the germline J gene. Looked up from germline, CDR1 is DFQATT and CDR2 is SNEGSKA (reference sequence). The V and J ends lost 6 bases and 1 base respectively, with 12 bases between them. The CDR3 extends over 13 amino acids.

Concerning this clone: The read ends 3 residues shy of where the CDR3 ends; the end is completed using the germline J gene. V and J are TRBV10-3 and TRBJ2-7; unclear D gene. The length of the CDR3 is 11 residues. Germline values: CDR1 ENHRY, CDR2 SYGVKD. Trimming stripped 3 bases from V and 4 bases from J, with 4 bases between. Partial CDR3 DNA: TGTGCCATCAGTGAAGGTTACGAG. Translating gives CAISEGYE. The entire CDR3 is CAISEGYEQYF.

With respect to this clone: The CDR3 goes on 3 residues after the read ends, and that part is filled in from the germline J gene. The V gene is TRBV29-1, the J gene TRBJ1-2; D is possibly TRBD1 (6 bases). Germline V gene sequence: CDR1 SQVTM, CDR2 ANQGSEA. The CDR3 has 13 amino acids. Between the trimmed V and J ends, which lost 1 base and 4 bases, there was a span of 10 bases. The CDR3 bases that were read are TGCAGCGTTGAAGTTGAACAGGGCTATGGC. Encoded protein: CSVEVEQGYG. The complete CDR3 reads CSVEVEQGYGYTF.

A note on this clone: The read stops 3 residues short of the end of the CDR3; the missing end is completed from the germline J gene. The V and J genes are TRBV19 and TRBJ1-5, with D maybe TRBD1 (5 bases). There are 12 residues in the CDR3. Germline assignment: CDR1 LNHDA and CDR2 SQIVND (reference sequence). The V and J ends lost 5 bases and 7 bases respectively, with 9 bases between them. The CDR3 loop is CASSPGDQPQHF. CDR3 DNA, as far as it was read: TGTGCCAGTAGTCCGGGGGACCAGCCC.

Remarks on this clone: The CDR3 end is not reached by the read, which stops 3 residues before it; the germline J gene fills it in. This chain links TRBV20-1 with TRBJ2-3, with 10 nucleotides matching TRBD2. The ends lost 6 bases at V and 5 bases at J; junction bases unmatched: 8. CDR3 length: 14 amino acids. Germline CDR1 reads DFQATT; CDR2 reads SNEGSKA (reference sequence). The CDR3 bases that were read are TGCAGTGCAACTGGACTAGCGGACGGAGATACG. It is translated as CSATGLADGDT. The entire CDR3 reads CSATGLADGDTQYF.